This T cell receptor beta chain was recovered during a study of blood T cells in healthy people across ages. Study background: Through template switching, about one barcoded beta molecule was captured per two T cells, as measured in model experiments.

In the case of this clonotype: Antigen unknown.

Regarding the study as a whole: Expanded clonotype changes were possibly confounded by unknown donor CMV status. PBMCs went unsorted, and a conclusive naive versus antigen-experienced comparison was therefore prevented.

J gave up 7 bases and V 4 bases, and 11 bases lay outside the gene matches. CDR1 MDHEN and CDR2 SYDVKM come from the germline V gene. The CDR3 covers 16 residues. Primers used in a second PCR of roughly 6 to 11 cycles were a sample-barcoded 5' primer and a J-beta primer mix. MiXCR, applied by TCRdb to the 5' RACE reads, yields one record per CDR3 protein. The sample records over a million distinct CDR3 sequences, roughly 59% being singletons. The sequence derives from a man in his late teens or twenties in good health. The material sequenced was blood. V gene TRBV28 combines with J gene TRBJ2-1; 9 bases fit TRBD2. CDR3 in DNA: TGTGCCAGCAGTTGGGCTATGACTAGCGGTTCAAATGAGCAGTTCTTC. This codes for CASSWAMTSGSNEQFF. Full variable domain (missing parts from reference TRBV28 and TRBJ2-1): DVKVTQSSRYLVKRTGEKVFLECVQDMDHENMFWYRQDPGLGLRLIYFSYDVKMKEKGDIPEGYSVSREKKERFSLILESASTNQTSMYLCASSWAMTSGSNEQFFGPGTRLTVL.